The clone carrying this T cell receptor beta chain was observed a few times. MiXCR, applied by TCRdb to the 5' RACE reads, yields one record per CDR3 protein. This table has about 350,000 distinct CDR3 sequences, roughly an eighth appearing once. The data originate from a study of T-cell memory formation after mild COVID-19. The V and J ends lost 6 bases and 5 bases respectively, with 15 bases between them. The CDR3 contains 14 residues. This chain connects TRBV12-3 or TRBV12-4 to TRBJ2-3, with a possible D match to TRBD1 (5 bases). The sample was PBMCs or a T cell subset sorted from them (not recorded which). The origin of this receptor is a young man who had mild COVID-19 (a few samples of this study predate the infection). Cell type and time point are not known. CDR3 bases: TGTGCCAGCAGACCGACAGATGAAGAAGATACGCAGTATTTT. Amino acids: CASRPTDEEDTQYF.